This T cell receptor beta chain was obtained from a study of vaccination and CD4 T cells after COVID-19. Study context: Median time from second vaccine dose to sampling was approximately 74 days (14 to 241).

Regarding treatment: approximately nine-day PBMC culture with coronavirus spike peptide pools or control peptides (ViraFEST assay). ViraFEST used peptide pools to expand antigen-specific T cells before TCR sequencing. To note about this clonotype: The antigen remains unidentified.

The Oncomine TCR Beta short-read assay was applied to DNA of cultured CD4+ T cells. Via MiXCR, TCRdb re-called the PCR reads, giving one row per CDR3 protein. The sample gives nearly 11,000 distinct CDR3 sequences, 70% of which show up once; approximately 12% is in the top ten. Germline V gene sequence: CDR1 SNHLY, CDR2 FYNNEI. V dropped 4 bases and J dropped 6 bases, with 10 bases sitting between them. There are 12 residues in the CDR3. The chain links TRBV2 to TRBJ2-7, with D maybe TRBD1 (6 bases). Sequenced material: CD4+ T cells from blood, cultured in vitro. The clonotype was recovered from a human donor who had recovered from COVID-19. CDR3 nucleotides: TGTGCCAGCAGTGCCCAGGGGCCCGAGCAGTACTTC. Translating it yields CASSAQGPEQYF.